This entry lists 26 T cell receptor beta chains sequenced from one sample in a study of CD8 T cells in Susac syndrome. With random hexamers, reverse transcription was performed on roughly 0.5 to 1 ug of RNA. TCRdb processed the immunoSEQ multiplex PCR reads anew with MiXCR; each CDR3 protein has one entry. Here the sample spans about 160,000 distinct CDR3 sequences, approximately 94% being singletons. Sequences were obtained from CD4+ T cells from PBMCs. The source is a human donor with multiple sclerosis.

This rearrangement joins TRBV7-2 to TRBJ2-5; 7 nucleotides line up with TRBD2. Germline V gene lookup returns CDR1 SGHTA and CDR2 FQGNSA. This CDR3 comprises 13 residues. Trimming cost V 5 bases and J 2 bases; bases outside gene matches: 2. The CDR3 DNA follows: TGTGCCAGCAGCCCTAGCGGACAAGAGACCCAGTACTTC. The encoded protein is CASSPSGQETQYF.

The chain joins TRBV7-8 to TRBJ2-7; D may be TRBD1 or TRBD2 (5 bases each). CDR1 SGHVS and CDR2 FQNEAQ come from the germline V gene. This CDR3 region has 15 residues. The ends were cut back, 4 bases at V and 2 bases at J, with 15 bases in the middle. CDR3 sequence: CASSYGRDGAYEQYF. In DNA, the CDR3 is TGTGCCAGCAGCTACGGCCGGGACGGCGCCTACGAGCAGTACTTC. The full variable domain, completed using reference TRBV7-8 and TRBJ2-7, is GAGVSQSPRYKVAKRGQDVALRCDPISGHVSLFWYQQALGQGPEFLTYFQNEAQLDKSGLPSDRFFAERPEGSVSTLKIQRTQQEDSAVYLCASSYGRDGAYEQYFGPGTRLTVT.

The chain has TRBV5-4 and TRBJ2-1, with D unresolved. In germline, CDR1 is SGHNT, CDR2 YYREEE (reference sequence). The V end lost 4 bases, the J end lost 7 bases, and 18 bases lay between the germline ends. This CDR3 spans 15 amino acids. For the CDR3, the DNA is TGTGCCAGCAGCCACCCAGCAGCCGGAGTGAATGAGCAGTTCTTC. It is translated as CASSHPAAGVNEQFF.

The chain has TRBV11-2 and TRBJ2-1; 11 bases line up with TRBD2. CDR1 SGHAT and CDR2 FQNNGV come from the germline V gene. J gave up 0 bases and V 5 bases, and 9 bases lay outside the gene matches. This CDR3 is built from 18 residues. The CDR3 region has the DNA TGTGCCAGCAGCCGCGGACTAGCGGGTTGGACCTCCTACAATGAGCAGTTCTTC. As protein: CASSRGLAGWTSYNEQFF.

The V call is TRBV6-5, the J call TRBJ1-1; TRBD1 is a possible D gene (5 bases). The CDR3 has 16 residues. Trimming stripped 0 bases from V and 4 bases from J, with 15 bases between. Germline V gives CDR1 MNHEY, CDR2 SVGAGI. The CDR3 DNA is TGTGCCAGCAGTTACTCTACCAGGGAAGCCGGCACTGAAGCTTTCTTT. It encodes CASSYSTREAGTEAFF.

J is TRBJ1-4 and V is TRBV6-2 or TRBV6-3; weak D call: TRBD1 (5 bases). The germline CDR1 and CDR2 sequences are MNHEY and SVGEGT. V lost 6 bases to trimming and J lost 0 bases, with 11 bases between them. The CDR3 runs 15 residues. Here the CDR3 DNA reads TGTGCCAGCAGCCCTGACAGTGCAACTAATGAAAAACTGTTTTTT. It translates to CASSPDSATNEKLFF.

This chain uses TRBV20-1 with TRBJ1-5; a weak D match, TRBD1 (5 bases). Between the trimmed V and J ends, which lost 7 bases and 4 bases, there was a span of 14 bases. The CDR3 sequence is 13 residues long. CDR1 DFQATT and CDR2 SNEGSKA come from the germline V gene (reference sequence). CDR3 amino acids: CSVMTVGNQPQHF. For the CDR3, the DNA is TGCAGTGTAATGACAGTCGGAAATCAGCCCCAGCATTTT.

The rearrangement links TRBV30 to TRBJ2-7; D may be TRBD2 (6 bases). Trimming removed 3 bases at V and 8 bases at J, with 14 bases between. CDR1 GTSNPN and CDR2 SVGIG come from the germline V gene (reference sequence). The CDR3 spans 12 residues. The CDR3: CAWSTGGKKQYF. CDR3 sequence (DNA): TGTGCCTGGAGCACAGGAGGGAAAAAGCAGTACTTC. The variable domain in full, completed from reference TRBV30 and TRBJ2-7, reads SQTIHQWPATLVQPVGSPLSLECTVEGTSNPNLYWYRQAAGRGLQLLFYSVGIGQISSEVPQNLSASRPQDRQFILSSKKLLLSDSGFYLCAWSTGGKKQYFGPGTRLTVT.

The J gene is TRBJ2-1, the V gene TRBV6-5; TRBD2 matches 8 bases. Germline-derived CDR1 and CDR2 are MNHEY and SVGAGI. After removal of 4 bases from V and 9 bases from J, the junction contained 14 bases not matched to a gene. The CDR3 contains 16 residues. CDR3 sequence reads: CASSSPKSGRGSEQFF. The DNA for the CDR3 is TGTGCCAGCAGTTCGCCCAAAAGCGGGAGAGGTTCTGAGCAGTTCTTC.

The genes are TRBV5-1 and TRBJ1-1; 8 nucleotides match TRBD1. V dropped 4 bases and J dropped 8; count of bases not matched to a gene: 4. CDR3 length equals 12 residues. CDR1 is SGHRS and CDR2 is YFSETQ in the germline V gene. The CDR3 loop is CASSMDRVEAFF. In DNA, the CDR3 is TGCGCCAGCAGCATGGACAGGGTAGAAGCTTTCTTT.

This chain joins TRBV14 and TRBJ2-6; D could derive from TRBD1 or TRBD2 (7 bases each). CDR3 length: 18 residues. The germline V and J ends were trimmed by 3 bases and 0 bases, with 15 bases remaining between them. Germline values: CDR1 SGHDN, CDR2 FVKESK. The CDR3 loop is CASSQGGTVHSGANVLTF. The CDR3, as DNA: TGTGCCAGCAGCCAGGGGGGGACAGTCCACTCTGGGGCCAACGTCCTGACTTTC. Full variable domain (rest looked up from reference TRBV14 and TRBJ2-6): EAGVTQFPSHSVIEKGQTVTLRCDPISGHDNLYWYRRVMGKEIKFLLHFVKESKQDESGMPNNRFLAERTGGTYSTLKVQPAELEDSGVYFCASSQGGTVHSGANVLTFGAGSRLTVL.

J is TRBJ1-2 and V is TRBV18, with TRBD1 identical over 7 bases. V dropped 6 bases and J dropped 8; count of bases not matched to a gene: 6. The CDR3 sequence is 12 residues long. CDR1 and CDR2 from the germline V gene are KGHSH and LQKENI. The CDR3 region is CASSGDRGGYTF. CDR3 sequence (DNA): TGTGCCAGCTCTGGGGACAGAGGAGGCTACACCTTC. The variable domain in full, with the rest retrieved from reference TRBV18 and TRBJ1-2, is NAGVMQNPRHLVRRRGQEARLRCSPMKGHSHVYWYRQLPEEGLKFMVYLQKENIIDESGMPKERFSAEFPKEGPSILRIQQVVRGDSAAYFCASSGDRGGYTFGSGTRLTVV.

The chain recombines TRBV6-6 with TRBJ2-2; D may be TRBD1 or TRBD2 (6 bases each). V was clipped by 8 bases and J by 2 bases, with 18 bases between them. Germline V gene lookup returns CDR1 MNHNY and CDR2 SVGAGI (reference sequence). This CDR3 has 16 residues. The CDR3 bases are TGTGCCAGCGCCGGACGCGACGGGGGCAACACCGGGGAGCTGTTTTTT. It yields the protein CASAGRDGGNTGELFF.

This chain joins TRBV7-2 and TRBJ2-3; D is uncertain. In germline, CDR1 is SGHTA, CDR2 FQGNSA. The CDR3 is 14 residues long. Trimming cost V 3 bases and J 3 bases, with 10 bases left between them. The DNA for the CDR3 is TGTGCCAGCAGCTTCGGCAGGACGACAGATACGCAGTATTTT. As protein: CASSFGRTTDTQYF.

This chain connects TRBV4-2 to TRBJ2-1; 8 bases match TRBD2. Germline CDR1 LGHNA, CDR2 YNFKEQ. The CDR3 has 13 amino acids. The ends lost 3 bases at V and 10 bases at J; junction bases unmatched: 5. The CDR3 nucleotides are TGTGCCAGCAGCCAGGCGGGAGGAAGGGAGCAGTTCTTC. Its protein is CASSQAGGREQFF.

The J gene is TRBJ1-1, the V gene TRBV29-1; 7 nucleotides agree with TRBD1. This CDR3 is 14 amino acids long. Germline V gives CDR1 SQVTM, CDR2 ANQGSEA. V was pared by 7 bases and J by 5 bases, with 13 bases of the junction left unmatched. CDR3 amino acids: CSAKPDRRRTEAFF. CDR3 sequence (DNA): TGCAGCGCTAAACCGGACAGGAGAAGGACTGAAGCTTTCTTT.

CDR3 nucleotides: TGTGCCAGCAGCATTAGCGGGAGCACAGATACGCAGTATTTT. It is translated as CASSISGSTDTQYF. The chain joins TRBV7-9 to TRBJ2-3; TRBD2 matches 7 bases. The CDR3 is 14 amino acids. J gave up 0 bases and V 5 bases, and 2 bases lay outside the gene matches. Germline V gene lookup returns CDR1 SEHNR and CDR2 FQNEAQ (reference sequence).

This chain connects TRBV15 to TRBJ2-3; 11 bases line up with TRBD2. V lost 9 bases to trimming and J lost 5 bases; unmatched junction nucleotides: 4. The germline V gene encodes CDR1 LNHNV and CDR2 YYDKDF (reference sequence). This CDR3 region has 13 residues. As DNA, the CDR3 is TGTGCCACTAATCTAGCGGGAGGAGATACGCAGTATTTT. Translating it yields CATNLAGGDTQYF.

The chain recombines TRBV20-1 with TRBJ2-5; D remains unclear. Germline V gene sequence: CDR1 DFQATT, CDR2 SNEGSKA (reference sequence). This CDR3 region has 13 residues. Trimming stripped 3 bases from V and 5 bases from J, with 13 bases between. In DNA form, the CDR3 reads TGCAGTGCTAGCCCGAGAGTTGCGGAGACCCAGTACTTC. Protein product: CSASPRVAETQYF.

This chain connects TRBV4-3 to TRBJ1-3; D perhaps matches TRBD1 (5 bases). This CDR3 has 17 amino acids. Trimming stripped 3 bases from V and 2 bases from J, with 17 bases between. CDR1 is LGHNA and CDR2 is YSLEER in the germline V gene. CDR3 loop: CASSHGPGRATGNTIYF. In DNA form, the CDR3 reads TGCGCCAGCAGCCATGGACCCGGCAGGGCGACTGGAAACACCATATATTTT.

V is TRBV5-5 and J is TRBJ1-1; D remains unclear. The CDR3 extends over 13 amino acids. Trimming removed 2 bases from V and 4 bases from J, with 9 bases in between. CDR1 is SGHKS and CDR2 is YYEKEE in the germline V gene (reference sequence). As DNA, the CDR3 is TGTGCCAGCAGCTTCTTGGGTTCCACTGAAGCTTTCTTT. As protein: CASSFLGSTEAFF.

The genes are TRBV10-1 and TRBJ2-3; a weak D match, TRBD1 (8 bases). Per the germline V gene, CDR1 is WNHNN and CDR2 is SYGVQD (reference sequence). The germline V and J ends were trimmed by 5 bases and 7 bases, with 19 bases remaining between them. This CDR3 comprises 15 residues. CDR3 nucleotide sequence: TGCGCCAGCAGTCGGGAGGACAGGGAATGGAATACGCAGTATTTT. Its translation is CASSREDREWNTQYF.

This clonotype appeared a few times. The chain recombines TRBV3-1 with TRBJ2-6, with unresolved D. V was shortened by 6 bases and J by 0 bases, with 3 bases between the two germline ends. This CDR3 has 13 amino acids. The germline V gene encodes CDR1 LGHDT and CDR2 YNNKEL (reference sequence). The CDR3 coding sequence is TGTGCCAGCAGAGGCTCTGGGGCCAACGTCCTGACTTTC. Its translation: CASRGSGANVLTF.

The V gene is TRBV7-2, the J gene TRBJ2-1, with D possibly matching TRBD2 (6 bases). Germline CDR1 and CDR2: SGHTA and FQGNSA. V was shortened by 3 bases and J by 6 bases, with 15 bases between the two germline ends. CDR3 length equals 15 residues. The CDR3 spells CASSFSGPKVNEQFF. The CDR3 region has the DNA TGTGCCAGCAGCTTTAGCGGACCTAAGGTCAATGAGCAGTTCTTC.

V gene TRBV6-2 or TRBV6-3 combines with J gene TRBJ2-7, with 9 bases lining up with TRBD2. The CDR3 has 15 residues. V dropped 4 bases and J dropped 4; count of bases not matched to a gene: 8. In germline, CDR1 is MNHEY, CDR2 SVGEGT. CDR3 sequence reads: CASSSSSGNRYEQYF. In DNA, the CDR3 is TGTGCCAGCAGTTCCTCTAGCGGGAACCGATACGAGCAGTACTTC.

The chain recombines TRBV12-3 or TRBV12-4 with TRBJ2-3; a possible D gene is TRBD2 (6 bases). Trimming took off 0 bases at V and 4 bases at J, with 17 bases between the two ends. The CDR3 sequence is 17 residues long. CDR3: CASSLALNPEGADTQYF. As DNA, the CDR3 is TGTGCCAGCAGTTTAGCGCTAAACCCGGAGGGCGCAGATACGCAGTATTTT.